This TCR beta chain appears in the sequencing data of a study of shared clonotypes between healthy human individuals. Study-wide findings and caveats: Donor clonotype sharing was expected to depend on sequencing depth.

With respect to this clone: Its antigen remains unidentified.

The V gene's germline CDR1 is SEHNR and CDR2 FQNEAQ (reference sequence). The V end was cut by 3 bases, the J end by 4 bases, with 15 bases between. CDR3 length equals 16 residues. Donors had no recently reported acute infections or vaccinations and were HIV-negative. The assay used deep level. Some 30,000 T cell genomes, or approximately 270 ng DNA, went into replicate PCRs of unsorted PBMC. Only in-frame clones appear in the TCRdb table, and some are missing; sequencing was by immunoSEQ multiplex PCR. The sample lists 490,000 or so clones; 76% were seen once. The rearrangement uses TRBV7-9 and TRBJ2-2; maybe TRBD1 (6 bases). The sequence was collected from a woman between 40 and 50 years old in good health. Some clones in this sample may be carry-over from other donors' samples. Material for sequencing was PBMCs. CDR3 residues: CASSFPGQLFTGELFF. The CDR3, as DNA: TGTGCCAGCAGCTTCCCTGGACAGCTGTTCACCGGGGAGCTGTTTTTT.